The next 10 T cell receptor beta chains were all read from a single sample in a study of T cells in Graves' hyperthyroidism and ophthalmopathy. Using RNA transcripts as the source, TCR beta CDR3 regions were amplified. TCR CDR3 underwent first-round RT-PCR with the HTBI primer set. TCRdb reanalysed the multiplex PCR reads using MiXCR and keeps one entry per CDR3 protein. The table has around 360,000 distinct CDR3 sequences, around 15% seen once. Sequencing input: blood. Receptors were obtained from a woman in her fifties or sixties with Graves' ophthalmopathy.

The chain carries TRBV20-1 and TRBJ2-2, with 7 bases matching TRBD2. The CDR3 has 15 residues. Germline V gives CDR1 DFQATT, CDR2 SNEGSKA (reference sequence). The V segment lost 5 bases and the J segment 6 bases; nucleotides outside the gene matches: 12. CDR3 loop: CSAEVAGDPAGELFF. Here the CDR3 DNA reads TGCAGTGCTGAAGTGGCGGGAGATCCCGCCGGGGAGCTGTTTTTT.

This clonotype was recorded a few times. The chain employs TRBV5-5 and TRBJ1-4, with D possibly matching TRBD1 (6 bases). V was clipped by 4 bases and J by 9 bases, with 16 bases between them. The CDR3 loop spans 14 amino acids. Germline CDR1 and CDR2: SGHKS and YYEKEE (reference sequence). As DNA, the CDR3 is TGTGCCAGCAGCCCGGAGGGCCAGGGGAAAAAACTGTTTTTT. It is translated as CASSPEGQGKKLFF. The full variable domain, its missing parts supplied by reference TRBV5-5 and TRBJ1-4, is DAGVTQSPTHLIKTRGQQVTLRCSPISGHKSVSWYQQVLGQGPQFIFQYYEKEERGRGNFPDRFSARQFPNYSSELNVNALLLGDSALYLCASSPEGQGKKLFFGSGTQLSVL.

This clonotype was found a few times. The V call is TRBV3-1, the J call TRBJ1-5, with D possibly being TRBD1 (6 bases). Trimming left V 2 bases short and J 5 bases short, with 13 bases between. Germline CDR1 is LGHDT and CDR2 is YNNKEL (reference sequence). This CDR3 comprises 15 residues. CDR3 region: CASSQKTGGDQPQHF. DNA for the CDR3: TGTGCCAGCAGCCAAAAGACAGGAGGGGATCAGCCCCAGCATTTT.

In the case of this clonotype: The germline gene is not matched at one end of the junction; a read error may be the cause. The chain links TRBV4-2 to TRBJ2-5; 8 nucleotides align to TRBD1. Germline V CDR1 and CDR2: LGHNA, YNFKEQ. This CDR3 comprises 15 residues. The CDR3 DNA sequence: TGTGCCAGCAGCCAAGGGGGACAGGCCCAAGGGACCCAGTACTTC. Encoded protein: CASSQGGQAQGTQYF.

V and J are TRBV5-1 and TRBJ2-1; D is unresolved. CDR1 is SGHRS and CDR2 is YFSETQ in the germline V gene. Trimming took 7 bases from V and 9 from J, leaving 20 bases between them. The CDR3 runs to 14 residues. The CDR3 sequence: CASRNSDRVGEQFF. Here the CDR3 DNA reads TGCGCCAGCCGTAACTCCGACCGGGTGGGTGAGCAGTTCTTC.

This clonotype was observed many times. CDR3 in amino acids: CASSYGTLTDTQYF. CDR3 nucleotides: TGTGCCAGCAGTTACGGGACACTCACAGATACGCAGTATTTT. V gene TRBV6-2 or TRBV6-3 combines with J gene TRBJ2-3, with D tentatively TRBD1 (6 bases). V shed 2 bases and J shed 2 bases, with 8 bases lying between them. Germline loops: CDR1 MNHEY, CDR2 SVGEGT. The CDR3 has 14 residues.

This clonotype was seen at least ten times. V usage is TRBV14 and J usage is TRBJ2-5; perhaps TRBD1 as D (7 bases). Per the germline V gene, CDR1 is SGHDN and CDR2 is FVKESK. The CDR3 is 16 residues long. The germline V and J ends were trimmed by 1 base and 5 bases, with 17 bases remaining between them. CDR3 sequence (DNA): TGTGCCAGCAGCCAAGCGGACAGGTGGAGGGGGGAGACCCAGTACTTC. Translation gives CASSQADRWRGETQYF.

This clonotype appeared many times. This chain links TRBV27 with TRBJ1-4; TRBD1 aligns across 9 bases. Germline lookup yields CDR1 MNHEY and CDR2 SMNVEV (reference sequence). V lost 3 bases and J lost 10; bases outside the gene matches: 21. The CDR3 is 19 residues long. CDR3 bases: TGTGCCAGCAGTTTTTGGGTGTCTACGTCCGGGACAGGGAGGGGAAAACTGTTTTTT. Its translation: CASSFWVSTSGTGRGKLFF.

This clonotype was counted many times. The CDR3 here is CSASNPDTQYF. The CDR3 nucleotides are TGCAGTGCTAGCAACCCAGATACGCAGTATTTT. The chain uses TRBV20-1 and TRBJ2-3, with no clear D. The CDR3 consists of 11 residues. Trimming pared 3 bases from V and 4 bases from J, leaving 5 bases between. The germline gives CDR1 DFQATT, CDR2 SNEGSKA (reference sequence).

V and J are TRBV11-2 and TRBJ2-7; 10 bases map to TRBD1. The CDR3 covers 15 residues. The germline CDR1 and CDR2 sequences are SGHAT and FQNNGV. J gave up 7 bases and V 3 bases, and 9 bases lay outside the gene matches. For the CDR3, the DNA is TGTGCCAGCAGCTTCCCATTCGGGACAGGGGAAGAGCAGTACTTC. Translation: CASSFPFGTGEEQYF.